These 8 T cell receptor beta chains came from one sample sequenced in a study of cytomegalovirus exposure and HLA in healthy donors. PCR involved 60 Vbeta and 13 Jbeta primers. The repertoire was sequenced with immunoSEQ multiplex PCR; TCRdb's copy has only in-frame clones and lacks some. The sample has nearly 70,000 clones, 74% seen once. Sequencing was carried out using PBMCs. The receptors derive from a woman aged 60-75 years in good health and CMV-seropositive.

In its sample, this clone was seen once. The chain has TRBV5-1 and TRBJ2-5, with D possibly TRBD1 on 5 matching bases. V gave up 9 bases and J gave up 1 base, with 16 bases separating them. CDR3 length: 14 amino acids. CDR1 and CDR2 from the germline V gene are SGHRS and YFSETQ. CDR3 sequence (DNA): TGCGCCACTCGGGCTAGGGGTGGCCAAGAGACCCAGTACTTC. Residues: CATRARGGQETQYF. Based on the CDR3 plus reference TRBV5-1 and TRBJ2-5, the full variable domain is KAGVTQTPRYLIKTRGQQVTLSCSPISGHRSVSWYQQTPGQGLQFLFEYFSETQRNKGNFPGRFSGRQFSNSRSEMNVSTLELGDSALYLCATRARGGQETQYFGPGTRLLVL.

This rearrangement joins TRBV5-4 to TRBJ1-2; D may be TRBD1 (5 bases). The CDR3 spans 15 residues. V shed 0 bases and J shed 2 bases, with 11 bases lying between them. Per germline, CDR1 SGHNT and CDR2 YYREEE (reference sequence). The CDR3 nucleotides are TGTGCCAGCAGCTTGGAGGCAGGGTCCAACTATGGCTACACCTTC. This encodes CASSLEAGSNYGYTF. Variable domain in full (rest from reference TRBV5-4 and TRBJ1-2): ETGVTQSPTHLIKTRGQQVTLRCSSQSGHNTVSWYQQALGQGPQFIFQYYREEENGRGNFPPRFSGLQFPNYSSELNVNALELDDSALYLCASSLEAGSNYGYTFGSGTRLTVV.

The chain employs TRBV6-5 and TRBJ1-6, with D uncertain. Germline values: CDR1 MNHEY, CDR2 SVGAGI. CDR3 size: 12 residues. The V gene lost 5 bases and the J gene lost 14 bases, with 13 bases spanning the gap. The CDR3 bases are TGTGCCAGCAGTAACGGGCAAGCGGCCCTCCACTTT. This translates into CASSNGQAALHF.

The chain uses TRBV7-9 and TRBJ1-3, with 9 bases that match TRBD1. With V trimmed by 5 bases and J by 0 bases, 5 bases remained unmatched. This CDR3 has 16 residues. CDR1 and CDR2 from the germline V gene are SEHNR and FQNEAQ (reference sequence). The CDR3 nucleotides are TGTGCCAGCAGCCCGCGGGGACAGGGCTCTGGAAACACCATATATTTT. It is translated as CASSPRGQGSGNTIYF. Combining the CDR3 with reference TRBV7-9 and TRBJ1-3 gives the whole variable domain DTGVSQNPRHKITKRGQNVTFRCDPISEHNRLYWYRQTLGQGPEFLTYFQNEAQLEKSRLLSDRFSAERPKGSFSTLEIQRTEQGDSAMYLCASSPRGQGSGNTIYFGEGSWLTVV.

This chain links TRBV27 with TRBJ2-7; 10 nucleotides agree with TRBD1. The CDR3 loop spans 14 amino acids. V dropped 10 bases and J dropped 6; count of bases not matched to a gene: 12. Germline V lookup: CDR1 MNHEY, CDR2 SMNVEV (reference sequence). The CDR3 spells CANRADRGDFEQYF. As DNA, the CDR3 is TGTGCCAACAGGGCGGACAGGGGGGATTTCGAGCAGTACTTC.

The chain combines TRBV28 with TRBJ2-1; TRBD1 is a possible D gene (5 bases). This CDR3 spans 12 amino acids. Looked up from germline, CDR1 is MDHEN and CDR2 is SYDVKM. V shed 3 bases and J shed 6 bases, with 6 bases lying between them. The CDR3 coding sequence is TGTGCCAGCAGTTTCGACAGCAATGAGCAGTTCTTC. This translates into CASSFDSNEQFF. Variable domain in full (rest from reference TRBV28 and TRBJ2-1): DVKVTQSSRYLVKRTGEKVFLECVQDMDHENMFWYRQDPGLGLRLIYFSYDVKMKEKGDIPEGYSVSREKKERFSLILESASTNQTSMYLCASSFDSNEQFFGPGTRLTVL.

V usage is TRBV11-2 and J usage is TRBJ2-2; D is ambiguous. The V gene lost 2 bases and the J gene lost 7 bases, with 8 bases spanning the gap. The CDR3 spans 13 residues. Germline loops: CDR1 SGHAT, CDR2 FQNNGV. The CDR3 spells CASSLNRGGELFF. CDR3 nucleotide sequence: TGTGCCAGCAGCTTAAATAGAGGCGGGGAGCTGTTTTTT.

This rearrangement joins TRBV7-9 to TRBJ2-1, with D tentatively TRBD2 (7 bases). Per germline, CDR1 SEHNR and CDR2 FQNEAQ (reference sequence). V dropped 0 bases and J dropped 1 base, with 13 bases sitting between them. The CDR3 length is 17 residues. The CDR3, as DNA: TGTGCCAGCAGCTTAGCGGGGGGGCCGGAATCCTACAATGAGCAGTTCTTC. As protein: CASSLAGGPESYNEQFF.